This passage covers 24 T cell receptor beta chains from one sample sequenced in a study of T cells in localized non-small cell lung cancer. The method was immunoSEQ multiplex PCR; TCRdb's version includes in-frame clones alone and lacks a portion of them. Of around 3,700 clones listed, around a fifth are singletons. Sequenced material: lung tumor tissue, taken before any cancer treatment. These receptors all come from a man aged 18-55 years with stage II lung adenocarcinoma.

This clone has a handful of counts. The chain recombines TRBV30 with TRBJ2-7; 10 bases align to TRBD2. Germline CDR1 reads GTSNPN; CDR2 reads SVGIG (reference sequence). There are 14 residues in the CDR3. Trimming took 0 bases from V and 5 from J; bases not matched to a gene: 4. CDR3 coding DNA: TGTGCCTGGAGTGTAGCGGGGGGGCTGAACGAGCAGTACTTC. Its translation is CAWSVAGGLNEQYF.

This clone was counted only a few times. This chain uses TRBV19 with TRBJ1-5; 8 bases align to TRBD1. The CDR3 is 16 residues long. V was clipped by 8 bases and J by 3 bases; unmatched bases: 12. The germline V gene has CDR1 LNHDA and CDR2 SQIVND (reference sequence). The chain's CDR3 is CASRMRQGSTNQPQHF. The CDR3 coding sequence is TGTGCCAGTCGAATGCGACAGGGGTCTACCAATCAGCCCCAGCATTTT.

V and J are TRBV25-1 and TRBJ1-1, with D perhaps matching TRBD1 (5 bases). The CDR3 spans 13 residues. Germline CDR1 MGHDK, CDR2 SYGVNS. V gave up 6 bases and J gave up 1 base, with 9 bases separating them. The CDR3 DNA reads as TGTGCCAGCAGGGAGGGGACGAACACTGAAGCTTTCTTT. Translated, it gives CASREGTNTEAFF.

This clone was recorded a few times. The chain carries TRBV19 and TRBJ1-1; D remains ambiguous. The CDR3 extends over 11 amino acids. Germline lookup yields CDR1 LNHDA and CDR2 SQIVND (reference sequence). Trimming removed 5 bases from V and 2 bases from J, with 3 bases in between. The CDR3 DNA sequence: TGTGCCAGTAGTCTCAACACTGAAGCTTTCTTT. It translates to CASSLNTEAFF.

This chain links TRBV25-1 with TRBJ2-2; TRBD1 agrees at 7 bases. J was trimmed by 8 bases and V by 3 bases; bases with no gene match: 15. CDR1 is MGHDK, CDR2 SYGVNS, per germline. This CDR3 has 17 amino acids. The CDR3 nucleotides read TGTGCCAGCAGTGAGCCGGGCCGGGGACAGCGTTTAGGGGAGCTGTTTTTT. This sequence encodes CASSEPGRGQRLGELFF.

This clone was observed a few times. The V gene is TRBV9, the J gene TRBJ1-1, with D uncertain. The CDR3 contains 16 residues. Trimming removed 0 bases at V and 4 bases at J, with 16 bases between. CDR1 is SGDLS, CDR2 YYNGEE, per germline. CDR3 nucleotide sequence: TGTGCCAGCAGCGTAGGGCCAGGTCGTGGGAGCACTGAAGCTTTCTTT. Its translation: CASSVGPGRGSTEAFF.

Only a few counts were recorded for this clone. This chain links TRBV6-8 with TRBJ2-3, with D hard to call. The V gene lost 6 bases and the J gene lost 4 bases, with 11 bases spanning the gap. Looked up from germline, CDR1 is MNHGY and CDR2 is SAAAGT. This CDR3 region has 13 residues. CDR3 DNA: TGTGCCAGCAGCCCGCACTCACCAGATACGCAGTATTTT. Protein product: CASSPHSPDTQYF.

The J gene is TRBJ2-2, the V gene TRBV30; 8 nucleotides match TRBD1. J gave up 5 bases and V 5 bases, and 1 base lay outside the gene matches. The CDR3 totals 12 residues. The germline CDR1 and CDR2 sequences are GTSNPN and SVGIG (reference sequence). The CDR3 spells CAWGQGTGELFF. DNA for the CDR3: TGTGCCTGGGGACAGGGAACCGGGGAGCTGTTTTTT.

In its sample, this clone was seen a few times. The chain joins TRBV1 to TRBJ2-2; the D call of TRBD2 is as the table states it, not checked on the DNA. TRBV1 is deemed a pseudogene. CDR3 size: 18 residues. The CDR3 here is CASSRGGYSRGRTGELFF. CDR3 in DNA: TGCGCCAGCAGCCGAGGCGGGTACTCGCGGGGACGCACCGGGGAGCTGTTTTTT.

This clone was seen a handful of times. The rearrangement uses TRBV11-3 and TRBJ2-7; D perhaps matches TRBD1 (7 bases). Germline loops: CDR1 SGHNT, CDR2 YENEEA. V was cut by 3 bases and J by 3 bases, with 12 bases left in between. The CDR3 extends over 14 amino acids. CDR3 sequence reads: CASSFPGGNYEQYF. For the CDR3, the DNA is TGTGCCAGCAGCTTTCCAGGGGGGAACTACGAGCAGTACTTC.

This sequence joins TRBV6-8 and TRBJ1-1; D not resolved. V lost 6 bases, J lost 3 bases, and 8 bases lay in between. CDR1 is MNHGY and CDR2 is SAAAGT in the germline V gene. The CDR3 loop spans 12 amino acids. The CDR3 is CASSDTHTEAFF. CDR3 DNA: TGTGCCAGCAGCGACACTCACACTGAAGCTTTCTTT.

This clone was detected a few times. The CDR3 loop is CASSLSLGELFF. CDR3 in DNA: TGTGCCAGCAGTCTCAGTTTAGGGGAGCTGTTTTTT. This rearrangement joins TRBV28 to TRBJ2-2; D unresolved. This CDR3 region has 12 residues. CDR1 is MDHEN and CDR2 is SYDVKM in the germline V gene. V was clipped by 5 bases and J by 8 bases, with 9 bases between them.

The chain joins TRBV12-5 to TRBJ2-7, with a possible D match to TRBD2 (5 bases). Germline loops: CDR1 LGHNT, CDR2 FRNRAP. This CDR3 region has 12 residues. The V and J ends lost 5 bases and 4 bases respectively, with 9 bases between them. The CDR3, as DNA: TGTGCTAGTGGTACCCGGGAATACGAGCAGTACTTC. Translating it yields CASGTREYEQYF.

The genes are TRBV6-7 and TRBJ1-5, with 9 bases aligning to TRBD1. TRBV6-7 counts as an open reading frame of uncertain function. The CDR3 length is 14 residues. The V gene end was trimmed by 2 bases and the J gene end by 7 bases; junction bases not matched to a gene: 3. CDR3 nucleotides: TGTGCCAGCAGTTACGGACAGGGGCTCCAGCCCCAGCATTTT. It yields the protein CASSYGQGLQPQHF.

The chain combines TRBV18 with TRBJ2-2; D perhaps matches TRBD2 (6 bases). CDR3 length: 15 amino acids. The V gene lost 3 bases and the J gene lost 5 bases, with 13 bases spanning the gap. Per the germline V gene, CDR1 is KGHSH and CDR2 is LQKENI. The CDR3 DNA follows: TGTGCCAGCTCACCCCTTTCGGGAGTGACCGGGGAGCTGTTTTTT. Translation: CASSPLSGVTGELFF.

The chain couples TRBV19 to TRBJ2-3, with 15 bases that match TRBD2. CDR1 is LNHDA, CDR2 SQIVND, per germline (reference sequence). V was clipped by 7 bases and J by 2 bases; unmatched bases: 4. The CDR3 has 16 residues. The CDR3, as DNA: TGTGCCAGTACCGGGACTAGCGGGGGGAACACAGATACGCAGTATTTT. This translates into CASTGTSGGNTDTQYF.

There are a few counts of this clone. CDR3 sequence: CASKNEGGNGYTF. CDR3 DNA sequence: TGTGCCAGCAAAAACGAGGGCGGGAATGGCTACACCTTC. This sequence joins TRBV6-8 and TRBJ1-2; D ambiguous. V was clipped by 7 bases and J by 6 bases, with 15 bases between them. Per the germline V gene, CDR1 is MNHGY and CDR2 is SAAAGT. The CDR3 loop spans 13 amino acids.

Here the CDR3 reads CASSDYREATQYF. CDR3 nucleotide sequence: TGTGCCAGCAGTGACTACAGGGAAGCTACGCAGTATTTT. The chain is built from TRBV9 and TRBJ2-3; D possibly corresponds to TRBD1 (6 bases). The CDR3 extends over 13 amino acids. Trimming removed 5 bases at V and 8 bases at J, with 15 bases between. Germline V gene lookup returns CDR1 SGDLS and CDR2 YYNGEE.

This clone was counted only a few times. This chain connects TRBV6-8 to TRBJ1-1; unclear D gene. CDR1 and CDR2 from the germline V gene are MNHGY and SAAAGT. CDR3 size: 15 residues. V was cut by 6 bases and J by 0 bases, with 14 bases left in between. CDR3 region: CASSPLESLNTEAFF. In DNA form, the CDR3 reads TGTGCCAGCAGCCCCCTGGAGAGCCTGAACACTGAAGCTTTCTTT.

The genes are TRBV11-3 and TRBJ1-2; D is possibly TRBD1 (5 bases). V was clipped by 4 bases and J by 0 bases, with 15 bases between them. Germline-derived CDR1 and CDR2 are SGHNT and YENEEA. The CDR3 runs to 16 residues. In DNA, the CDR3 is TGTGCCAGCAGCTCAACCCCCGGGGGAGCTAACTATGGCTACACCTTC. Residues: CASSSTPGGANYGYTF.

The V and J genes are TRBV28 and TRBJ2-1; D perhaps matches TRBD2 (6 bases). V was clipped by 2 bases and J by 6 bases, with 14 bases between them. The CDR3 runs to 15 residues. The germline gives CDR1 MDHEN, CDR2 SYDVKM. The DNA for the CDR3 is TGTGCCAGCAGTTTACCAGCGCGGGGCCCCAATGAGCAGTTCTTC. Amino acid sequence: CASSLPARGPNEQFF.

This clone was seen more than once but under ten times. The CDR3 coding sequence is TGTGCCAGCAGCGTAGGGGCGAACCAAGAGACCCAGTACTTC. Translation gives CASSVGANQETQYF. J is TRBJ2-5 and V is TRBV9; D remains ambiguous. This CDR3 is built from 14 residues. V was pared by 0 bases and J by 0 bases, with 6 bases between. The germline gives CDR1 SGDLS, CDR2 YYNGEE.

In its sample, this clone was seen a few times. DNA of the CDR3: TGTGCCAGCAGTTTGACAGGGGGAAGTGAAGCTTTCTTT. Amino acids: CASSLTGGSEAFF. The J gene is TRBJ1-1, the V gene TRBV7-1; TRBD1 aligns across 9 bases. TRBV7-1 is marked as an open reading frame, function uncertain. The CDR3 is made up of 13 amino acids. J lost 7 bases, V lost 6 bases, and 6 bases had no gene match.

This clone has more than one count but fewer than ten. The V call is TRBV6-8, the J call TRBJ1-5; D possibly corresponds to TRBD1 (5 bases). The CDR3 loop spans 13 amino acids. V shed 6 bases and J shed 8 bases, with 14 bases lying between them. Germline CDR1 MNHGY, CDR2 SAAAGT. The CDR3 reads CASRTRDFEPQHF. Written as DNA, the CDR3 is TGTGCCAGCAGAACCAGGGATTTTGAGCCCCAGCATTTT.